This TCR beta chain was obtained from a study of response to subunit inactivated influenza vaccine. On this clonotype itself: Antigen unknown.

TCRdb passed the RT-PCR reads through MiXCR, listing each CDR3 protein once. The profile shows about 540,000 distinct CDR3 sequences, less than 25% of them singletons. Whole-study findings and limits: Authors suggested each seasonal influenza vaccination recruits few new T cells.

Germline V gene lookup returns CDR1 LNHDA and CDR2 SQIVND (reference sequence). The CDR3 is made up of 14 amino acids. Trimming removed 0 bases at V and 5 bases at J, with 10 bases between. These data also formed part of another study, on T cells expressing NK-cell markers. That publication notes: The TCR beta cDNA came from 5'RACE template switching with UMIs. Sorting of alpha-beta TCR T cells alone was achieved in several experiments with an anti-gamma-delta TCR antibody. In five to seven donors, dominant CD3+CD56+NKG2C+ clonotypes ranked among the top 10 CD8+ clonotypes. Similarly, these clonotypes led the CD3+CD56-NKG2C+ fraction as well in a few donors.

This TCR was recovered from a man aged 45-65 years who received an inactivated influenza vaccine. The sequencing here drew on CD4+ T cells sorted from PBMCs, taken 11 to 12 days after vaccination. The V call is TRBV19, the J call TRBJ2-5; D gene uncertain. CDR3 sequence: CASSIDPGSETQYF. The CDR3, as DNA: TGTGCCAGTAGTATAGATCCGGGCTCCGAGACCCAGTACTTC.